Listed below are T cell receptor beta chains from one sample, sequenced in a study of response to subunit inactivated influenza vaccine. One entry per CDR3 protein results from TCRdb running MiXCR on the RT-PCR reads. Of 650,000 or so distinct CDR3 sequences in the sample, around 13% were seen once. Here the sequenced sample was PBMCs from blood, taken approximately 15 days before vaccination. Every receptor here comes from a man aged 50 or older who received an inactivated influenza vaccine. Both conserved end residues are part of each CDR3. The D gene is left open where the match is weak. For some rows the clone size is stated as once, few or many, or as a class when expanded; others skip it.

CDR3	DNA	V	length	size	J	D
CSASRGIQETQYF	TGCAGTGCTTCGCGGGGGATCCAAGAGACCCAGTACTTC	TRBV20-1	13	many	TRBJ2-5	TRBD2
CAISESVGANTEAFF	TGTGCCATCAGTGAGTCGGTGGGCGCAAACACTGAAGCTTTCTTT	TRBV10-3	15	many	TRBJ1-1	NA
CATNDPGYSNQPQHF	TGTGCCACCAATGATCCCGGATATAGCAATCAGCCCCAGCATTTT	TRBV28	15	few	TRBJ1-5	NA
CASSPNPQGGYTF	TGTGCCAGCAGCCCGAACCCCCAGGGGGGCTACACCTTC	TRBV3-1	13	NA	TRBJ1-2	NA
CASSPSLSANNEQFF	TGTGCCAGCAGCCCCTCCCTGTCCGCGAACAATGAGCAGTTCTTC	TRBV7-9	15	NA	TRBJ2-1	NA
CASSLSRGRKETQYF	TGTGCCAGCAGTTTATCCAGGGGGCGAAAAGAGACCCAGTACTTC	TRBV28	15	NA	TRBJ2-5	TRBD1
CASSTGQGLETQYF	TGCGCCAGCAGCACCGGACAGGGATTAGAGACCCAGTACTTC	TRBV5-1	14	few	TRBJ2-5	TRBD1
CATSRVGQETQYF	TGTGCCACCAGCAGAGTGGGGCAAGAGACCCAGTACTTC	TRBV15	13	NA	TRBJ2-5	NA
CASSFPNSGANVLTF	TGTGCCAGCAGCTTTCCTAACTCTGGGGCCAACGTCCTGACTTTC	TRBV7-2	15	NA	TRBJ2-6	NA
CAWNRGGLDEKLFF	TGTGCCTGGAACAGGGGGGGGCTAGATGAAAAACTGTTTTTT	TRBV30	14	few	TRBJ1-4	TRBD1
CASSYSTPGELFF	TGTGCCAGCAGTTACTCGACCCCCGGGGAGCTGTTTTTT	TRBV6-6	13	NA	TRBJ2-2	NA
CSAPLMSASSYNEQFF	TGCAGTGCCCCCCTAATGAGCGCGAGCTCCTACAATGAGCAGTTCTTC	TRBV20-1	16	many	TRBJ2-1	NA
CASTKGTYTEAFF	TGTGCCAGCACCAAGGGAACCTACACTGAAGCTTTCTTT	TRBV6-1	13	many	TRBJ1-1	NA
CASRSTSGDAGEQFF	TGCGCCAGCAGATCGACTAGCGGGGACGCGGGTGAGCAGTTCTTC	TRBV5-1	15	NA	TRBJ2-1	TRBD2
CSARYVQGYSTDTQYF	TGCAGTGCTAGATATGTACAGGGATATAGCACAGATACGCAGTATTTT	TRBV20-1	16	few	TRBJ2-3	NA
CASLVRGTDTQYF	TGTGCCAGCCTGGTTAGAGGGACAGATACGCAGTATTTT	TRBV2	13	NA	TRBJ2-3	NA
CASSYQGWQGGGYTF	TGTGCCAGCAGTTACCAGGGCTGGCAGGGGGGTGGCTACACCTTC	TRBV6-5	15	few	TRBJ1-2	TRBD1
CASSPLAGGFTDTQYF	TGTGCCAGCAGCCCACTAGCGGGGGGTTTTACAGATACGCAGTATTTT	TRBV7-2	16	NA	TRBJ2-3	TRBD2
CASSLGLAGYYNEQFF	TGTGCCAGCAGCTTGGGCCTAGCGGGGTACTACAATGAGCAGTTCTTC	TRBV5-6	16	few	TRBJ2-1	TRBD2
CASSLNPKIGGETQYF	TGCGCCAGCAGCCTGAACCCTAAGATAGGAGGAGAGACCCAGTACTTC	TRBV5-1	16	few	TRBJ2-5	NA
CASSSLETQYF	TGTGCCAGCAGCTCATTGGAGACCCAGTACTTC	TRBV7-2	11	many	TRBJ2-5	NA
CASSLEGLAGGLSTDTQYF	TGTGCCAGCAGCTTGGAGGGCCTAGCGGGAGGGCTAAGCACAGATACGCAGTATTTT	TRBV5-6	19	few	TRBJ2-3	TRBD2
CASRRADFNEKLFF	TGTGCCAGCCGCCGGGCGGACTTTAATGAAAAACTGTTTTTT	TRBV27	14	NA	TRBJ1-4	NA
CASSPTIQETQYF	TGTGCCAGCTCACCGACCATCCAAGAGACCCAGTACTTC	TRBV18	13	many	TRBJ2-5	NA
CASSEGTGNIQYF	TGTGCCAGCAGCGAAGGGACGGGAAACATTCAGTACTTC	TRBV7-3	13	many	TRBJ2-4	NA